This T cell receptor (beta chain) was retrieved from a study of regulatory T cells in long-lasting Graves disease (dated by TCRdb to the early 2020s). Background on the whole study: Patients with newly diagnosed Graves' disease had been on antithyroid drugs for under 3 months. The study was conducted in China and was registered as a clinical trial. Peripheral blood TCR sequencing and RNA sequencing compared persistent Graves' disease patients with newly diagnosed Graves' disease patients. TCR sequencing covered roughly 13 persistent and roughly 20 newly diagnosed Graves' disease patients, some 33 samples in total. Broader findings and caveats from the paper: Sequencing and analysis were restricted to the TCR beta chain. Because the primary lesion, thyroid tissue, could not be accessed, the study looked at peripheral blood alone. As a limitation, the authors acknowledged that the small sample size may reduce accuracy. Compared with newly diagnosed patients, persistent Graves' disease patients had lower TCR Shannon entropy and fewer highly expanded clones, which suggests clonal expansion. Patients with persistent disease shared more public clonotypes (fewer than 3,000) than newly diagnosed patients did (around 930).

Preparation of the library involved multiplex PCR. Data came from an Illumina HiSeq 4000. iRepertoire HTBI primers and Arm-PCR amplification of CDR3 regions were used to construct TCR beta libraries. Before sequencing, the PCR products underwent gel purification. Concerning the study's data processing: A total of roughly 58 TRBV and 14 TRBJ segments were identified across samples and were used for gene usage analysis of CDR3 amino acid clonotypes. Filtered high-quality paired reads were merged into contigs using COPE and FqMerger. Contigs were aligned with BLAST to IMGT TRBV, TRBD and TRBJ reference genes, and CDR3 was defined per IMGT. Any clonotype with a frequency above 0.1% was classified as a highly expanded clone. Repertoire diversity was measured by Shannon entropy, and V-J evenness by the Gini coefficient. A clonotype found in more than one individual was treated as public. TCRdb handled the public reads itself, with Q25 trimming in fastp and clone calling in MiXCR, and kept productive beta chains. Rows merge per CDR3 protein into single entries with the most common DNA and genes. In this record, the V and J calls reflect TCRdb's handling and not the investigators' own analysis. The sample data list approximately 300,000 distinct CDR3 sequences, and 18% of these were observed just once. More than 35% of the sample lies in the top ten.

About this clonotype: What antigen it recognizes has not been identified. Base qualities are not recorded, but no much larger clone differs from it by a single base.

In light of the paper, this sample's time point label describes: newly diagnosed GD, antithyroid drugs for less than 3 months. For both TCR sequencing and RNA sequencing, RNA was extracted from PBMCs in TRIzol. The diagnosis of Graves' disease was made according to American Thyroid Association guidelines. Patients were recruited from an endocrinology department in Xi'an, China. Each patient gave around 9.2 milliliters of peripheral blood, collected in an EDTA anticoagulant tube. Ficoll Paque Plus density gradient separation was used to isolate PBMCs, and no additional T cell sorting was done. RNA quality was checked with an Agilent 2100 Bioanalyzer and agarose gel, and concentration with a NanoDrop 2000. The sequencing here drew on peripheral blood mononuclear cells (PBMCs), taken at new diagnosis, from a patient treated with antithyroid drugs. The TCR originated in a female donor with Graves disease.

The nucleotides read TGTGCCAGTAGTGGATTACCGGGACTGAATGACTTTCCAACTAATGAAAAACTGTTTTTT. Translated, it reads CASSGLPGLNDFPTNEKLFF. The chain joins TRBV19 to TRBJ1-4; TRBD1 is possibly the D segment (5 matching bases). Trimming costs V 5 bases and J 0 bases, and their ends lie 25 bases apart. The CDR1 and CDR2 encoded by the germline V gene (reference sequence) are LNHDA and SQIVND. The CDR3 has 20 amino acids, counting the end cysteine and phenylalanine. The CDR3 DNA has 60 bases and is translated from base 1.